The entry below describes one T cell receptor beta chain. Its cognate antigen has yet to be identified. Base quality data are lacking; no much larger clone is found one base away. The cysteine opens and the phenylalanine closes a CDR3 of 13 amino acids. Here the CDR3 DNA is all that survives: 39 bases in frame from base 1. At the junction V is shortened by 4 bases and J by 2 bases, with 10 bases in between. The germline V gene (reference sequence) supplies CDR1 GTSNPN and CDR2 SVGIG. The sample comes from a study of blood T cell repertoires in COVID-19 (dated by TCRdb to 2018 to 2020). Study-wide context: The collaborator samples originated in the United States, Italy and Spain and spanned the acute and convalescent phases of COVID-19. The prospective study material was composed of cDNA or gDNA derived from T cells, B-cell-depleted T cells, or PBMCs. Subjects who had been exposed to COVID-19, were actively infected with it, or had recovered from it provided the deeply sampled blood TCRbeta repertoires that made up the dataset. The repertoires were released in a freely available public database meant as a resource for research on the immune response to SARS-CoV-2. The samples were drawn from two sources: the first 160 participants of the ongoing ImmuneRACE study, and 950 to 1,500 subjects contributed by 6 global collaborators. Nearly every sample came with metadata listing a de-identified subject ID, COVID-19 status, age in years and sex. Where available, HLA class I and class II types were taken from metadata supplied by the sample provider and were not determined by assay-based typing. Results and caveats for the whole study, not just this receptor: The quantity of clinical and demographic metadata differed by source and by participant and was supplied without curation.

TCRbeta CDR3 regions were amplified from genomic DNA using the immunoSEQ Assay, a bias-controlled multiplex PCR. The original methods were these. The number of nucleated cells in each sample was estimated from the amplification of reference gene primers within the assay. To quantify the absolute abundance of each unique TCRbeta CDR3 rearrangement, sequence reads were collapsed and filtered. For each sample, productive Simpson clonality was calculated as the square root of Simpson's diversity index over productive rearrangements. Imported from immuneACCESS, the table was reduced by TCRdb to in-frame sequences with V and J called. These copies leave out some clones; in studies compared against another copy, an unresolved V gene accounts for under half, and the cause of the remainder is not known. From that table come the V and J calls and clone size; the DNA was used to work out D and trimming. This sample lists around 330,000 clones; 90% were detected once. Roughly 2.6% of the sample goes to the ten largest clones.

Enrolling through a virtual design, the prospective study's participants ranged in age from roughly 18 to 100 years and lived across roughly 24 United States geographic areas. Cohort assignment in the prospective study relied on participant-reported clinical history from a screening survey and a study questionnaire. Recovered participants in ImmuneRACE Cohort 3 were defined as having two consecutive negative NP/OP PCR tests, clearance from a healthcare professional, or resolution of symptoms. Mobile phlebotomists in the prospective study collected whole blood, serum and a nasopharyngeal or oropharyngeal swab from every participant. Additional blood draws and questionnaires over an approximately two-month period could optionally be provided by prospective study participants. Before DNA extraction, prospective study blood samples were shipped either frozen or at room temperature.

The V gene is TRBV30 and the J gene is TRBJ2-3; the D gene is possibly TRBD2, with 5 bases matching. Sequencing was done on a sample of PBMCs or T cells enriched from blood (not recorded which). The clonotype originates from a man aged 55 to 70 who had recovered from COVID-19. The CDR3 protein is CAWTPGNTDTQYF. The nucleotide sequence is given as TGTGCCTGGACCCCGGGAAACACAGATACGCAGTATTTT.